This T cell receptor (beta chain) is from a study of blood T cell repertoires in COVID-19. Looking at the study overall: Some COVID-19 samples were acute and others convalescent; all came from the United States, Italy and Spain. PBMCs, B-cell-depleted T cells, or T cells were the source of the cDNA or gDNA that made up the material.

As handled by the study authors: Amplification of reference gene primers was used by the study to estimate nucleated cell counts. The table came from immunoSEQ multiplex PCR; TCRdb's copy has only in-frame clones and leaves some out. D and trimming were read from the DNA, whereas the V and J calls and clone size are those reported in that table. Of about 140,000 clones listed, about 79% are singletons. J gave up 2 bases and V 3 bases, and 4 bases lay outside the gene matches. Per germline, CDR1 SGHRS and CDR2 YFSETQ. CDR3 length: 15 residues. Sequencing was performed on peripheral blood. This TCR came from a man aged 60-69 years with active or convalescent COVID-19. The rearrangement joins TRBV5-1 to TRBJ1-4; 7 nucleotides agree with TRBD1. CDR3 DNA sequence: TGCGCCAGCAGCTCTCAACAGGGGACTAATGAAAAACTGTTTTTT. Its protein is CASSSQQGTNEKLFF.